This T cell receptor (beta chain) derives from a study of T cell responses to AZD1222 COVID-19 vaccine (TCRdb year 2021). With respect to the entire study: AZD1222 recipients whose second dose came at about 4 weeks and those whose second dose came at about 12 weeks were combined into one group, since spike-specific TCR depth and breadth did not differ between the two schedules. A total of just over 230 trial participants underwent TCR sequencing, of whom about 210 received two doses of AZD1222 and around 25 received two doses of the MenACWY control vaccine. Trial participants were enrolled by age into subgroups of 18-55, 56-69 and 70-plus years, and around 150, 29 and 61 TCR-sequenced participants, respectively, were included in these subgroups.

Explained via the paper, the time point label denotes: baseline before first vaccination. Vaccinee samples were obtained from the UK trials COV001 and COV002, which included a single-blind randomized controlled phase 2/3 trial of AZD1222 (ChAdOx1 nCoV-19) in healthy adults. Trial participant PBMC samples were collected at day 0 and day 28 after the second dose for TCRbeta chain sequencing. Turning to this clone: No antigen is known for it. Per-nucleotide qualities are absent, and no much larger clonotype sits a single base away.

The CDR3 regions of human TCRbeta chains were analyzed by immunosequencing. On the study's bioinformatics: TCRs in the repertoires were matched against a reference library of SARS-CoV-2-specific TCRs that had been generated with the MIRA antigen-specificity platform. Breadth was defined as the fraction of unique TCRs that were SARS-CoV-2-associated, and depth was defined as the fraction of total T cells that were SARS-CoV-2-associated. Using the MIRA data, each spike-specific TCR was mapped to the spike region that the TCR reacts to and placed in a CD4 or CD8 class. Log10-transformed breadth and depth values were compared by one-way ANOVA with Sidak's multiple comparisons tests. Not all clones reach the TCRdb copy of this immuneACCESS table, which keeps in-frame sequences only. Checked studies attribute under half of the gap to unresolved V genes and leave the rest unexplained. V, J and clone size derive from that table, while D and trimming were established from the DNA sequence. Across this sample there are 75,000 to 90,000 clones, with roughly 90% seen only once. Together, the top ten hold 2.4% of the sample.

The research as a whole found: Nearly half of unique spike-specific TCRs reportedly recognized epitopes outside regions mutated in the B.1.351 and B.1.1.7 variants. The whole spike protein was spanned by vaccine-associated CD4 TCRs, and dominant responses were seen in regions 160-218 and 743-854. Conclusions about previously exposed vaccinees are limited because only five to seven AZD1222 recipients were SARS-CoV-2 seropositive at baseline. The 56-69-year group was small, and its depth increase did not reach significance, likely because of low power. Participants were mostly white British and included more females than males, and it was suggested by the authors that clonal diversity may have been underestimated. Spike-specific TCR breadth and depth rose significantly after two AZD1222 doses compared with day 0 and with MenACWY recipients. Because no day 14 peak-response samples were available, repertoires were characterized only after the peak T cell response.

The germline V end is reduced by 0 bases and the J end by 6 bases; junction bases left unmatched: 8. The CDR3 starts with the cysteine, ends with the phenylalanine, and has 16 residues. Only the CDR3 part of the read is kept: 48 bases, read in frame from the first base. According to the germline V gene (reference sequence), CDR1 reads GTSNPN and CDR2 reads SVGIG. Sequenced material: peripheral blood, taken on day 0 of AZD1222 vaccination. The clonotype was recovered from an adult in good health. This receptor chain uses TRBV30 and TRBJ2-3; the junction holds 11 bases that match TRBD1. The DNA reads as follows: TGTGCCTGGAGTGTGGGGGGACAGGGGGTTGGTGATACGCAGTATTTT. Its coded protein is CAWSVGGQGVGDTQYF. The full variable domain, completed from the reference TRBV30 and TRBJ2-3 proteins outside the CDR3, reads SQTIHQWPATLVQPVGSPLSLECTVEGTSNPNLYWYRQAAGRGLQLLFYSVGIGQISSEVPQNLSASRPQDRQFILSSKKLLLSDSGFYLCAWSVGGQGVGDTQYFGPGTRLTVL.